The sequence of this TCR beta chain was determined in a study of prognosis after radiotherapy for stage I lung cancer. Study information: Medical inoperability was considered to apply to all enrolled non-small cell lung cancer patients. Whole-study results and caveats: The study found lower Shannon entropy after stereotactic body radiation therapy in patients who developed distant metastases. Counted unique TCR clones declined after stereotactic body radiation therapy (median 10,088 versus 6,861).

This CDR3 contains 16 residues. From germline, CDR1 is SGHNT and CDR2 YENEEA. V trimming: 4 bases; J trimming: 4 bases; junction bases outside the gene matches: 9. Peripheral blood samples of roughly 6 milliliters were drawn at each of two time points. This clonotype was picked up many times. As yet, its antigen is unknown. Genomic DNA yielded TCR beta CDR3, amplified by two-round multiplex PCR. The first PCR round targeted every TRBV and TRBJ gene with specific primers. TCRdb processed the multiplex PCR reads anew with MiXCR; each CDR3 protein has one entry. The sample has around 30,000 distinct CDR3 sequences; 30% to 40% are singletons.

The source of this sequence is a donor of 50 years or more with non-small cell lung cancer. Specimen: PBMCs, collected before or after stereotactic body radiation therapy (not recorded which). The V and J genes are TRBV11-3 and TRBJ2-1; 8 bases are a match to TRBD2. CDR3 amino acids: CASSSVTSGEYNEQFF. DNA of the CDR3: TGTGCCAGCAGCTCAGTAACTAGCGGAGAATACAATGAGCAGTTCTTC.